This T cell receptor (beta chain) is drawn from a study of cytomegalovirus exposure and HLA in healthy donors. Overall study: Early release data held 85 million or so unique TCRs from HLA-typed donors.

With regard to this clone: The antigen remains undetermined.

The PCR was carried out with 60 Vbeta primers and 13 Jbeta primers. The data were produced by immunoSEQ multiplex PCR, yet TCRdb's version contains in-frame clones alone and is incomplete. Of around 150,000 clones in the sample, 60% to 80% were seen once. The V end lost 0 bases, the J end lost 2 bases, and 9 bases lay between the germline ends. The germline V gene encodes CDR1 SGHDT and CDR2 YYEEEE. The CDR3 length is 14 residues. Study-wide findings and caveats: The study carried out a later analysis of TCR beta sequences. It associated roughly 17,000 of them with specific HLA alleles at a false discovery rate of 0.05. A later examination showed that TCR association rates differed by HLA locus, with DRB1 most and HLA-C fewest. Using the classifier, cytomegalovirus status was reportedly diagnosed with high specificity and sensitivity.

The TCR originated in a woman in her 50s in good health and CMV-seropositive. The J gene is TRBJ2-7, the V gene TRBV5-6, with a tentative D call TRBD2 (5 bases). The sample consisted of PBMCs. CDR3 region: CASSLVATAYEQYF. The CDR3 DNA is TGTGCCAGCAGCTTGGTAGCGACCGCCTACGAGCAGTACTTC.